The clone carrying this TCR beta chain has ten or more counts. The antigen remains unidentified. This record belongs to a study of regulatory T cells in long-lasting Graves disease. Overall study results and limits: Persistent patients shared more public clonotypes (over 2,500) than new patients (about 930).

Time point denoted: newly diagnosed GD, antithyroid drugs for less than 3 months. Following extraction of RNA from PBMCs, that RNA was used to make the TCR library. In building TCR beta libraries, iRepertoire HTBI primers were used together with Arm-PCR of CDR3 regions. TCRdb analysed the multiplex PCR reads with MiXCR anew, one entry per CDR3 protein. Here the sample spans about 240,000 distinct CDR3 sequences, 20% being singletons. The germline gives CDR1 SNHLY, CDR2 FYNNEI. J was trimmed by 8 bases and V by 8 bases; bases with no gene match: 9. This CDR3 spans 13 amino acids. Specimen: peripheral blood mononuclear cells (PBMCs), collected at new diagnosis, from a patient treated with antithyroid drugs. The chain uses TRBV2 and TRBJ2-4; 7 nucleotides align to TRBD1. This clonotype originated in a female donor with Graves disease. Written as DNA, the CDR3 is TGTGCCAGCCTGTGGTTCCAGGGGGACATTCAGTACTTC. Encoded protein: CASLWFQGDIQYF.